This T cell receptor (beta chain) was captured by sequencing in a study of shared clonotypes between healthy human individuals. Overall study results and limits: Larger richness was generally estimated for naive than memory subsets.

As regards this clone: Its antigen is unidentified. In the same sample, other DNA sequences code for this CDR3.

The repertoire was sequenced with immunoSEQ multiplex PCR; TCRdb's copy has only in-frame clones and lacks some. The repertoire consists of some 2,500,000 clones, with approximately 93% occurring once and the leading ten covering roughly 0.39%. Trimming took 6 bases from V and 5 from J, leaving 10 bases between them. There are 11 residues in the CDR3. Germline V gene data show CDR1 as DFQATT and CDR2 as SNEGSKA (reference sequence). The V gene is TRBV20-1, the J gene TRBJ1-2; D is ambiguous. Sequenced material: naive CD4+ T cells from PBMCs. Subset reported: CD45RA+ positively selected. The sequence was collected from a man aged 18 to 30 in good health. Some clones in this sample may be carry-over from other donors' samples. The CDR3 sequence is CSALTGYGYTF. The CDR3 DNA reads TGCAGTGCCTTGACCGGATATGGCTACACCTTC.